This T cell receptor beta chain was obtained from a study of blood T cell repertoires in COVID-19 (dated by TCRdb to 2020 to 2022). As for the study more broadly: Collaborator samples came from the United States, Italy and Spain and covered acute and convalescent phases of COVID-19. The material from the prospective study consisted of cDNA or gDNA derived from T cells, B-cell-depleted T cells, or PBMCs. Deeply sampled blood TCRbeta repertoires from subjects exposed to, actively infected with, or recovered from COVID-19 were included in the dataset. The repertoires were released in a freely available public database intended as a resource for research on the immune response to SARS-CoV-2. The samples were drawn from the first 160 participants of the ongoing ImmuneRACE study and from 1,254 subjects provided by 6 global collaborators. The sample metadata nearly always contained a de-identified subject ID, COVID-19 status, age in years and sex. Where available, HLA class I and class II types were taken from metadata supplied by the sample provider and were not determined by assay-based typing.

Each collaborating institution followed its own protocols to collect whole blood in K2EDTA tubes. For TCRbeta analysis, collaborators shipped samples as frozen whole blood, isolated PBMCs, or DNA extracted from either of those sample types. General conclusions and limits of the study: Clinical and demographic metadata were provided uncurated, with the amount varying by source and participant.

TCRbeta CDR3 regions were amplified from genomic DNA using the immunoSEQ Assay, a bias-controlled multiplex PCR. Under the source paper's analysis protocol: The number of nucleated cells in each sample was estimated from the amplification of reference gene primers within the assay. To quantify the absolute abundance of each unique TCRbeta CDR3 rearrangement, sequence reads were collapsed and filtered. For each sample, productive Simpson clonality was calculated as the square root of Simpson's diversity index across productive rearrangements. Held by TCRdb, this immuneACCESS table contains in-frame sequences only and omits some clones. Under half of the omission traces to an unresolved V gene where checked; the cause of the rest is unknown. V and J calls and clone size are given by that table; D and trimming were obtained from the DNA. Present in this sample are about 140,000 clones, roughly 87% of which were seen just once. The ten largest clones capture over 4.5% of the sample.

Turning to this clone: There is no known antigen for this receptor. The input lacks base qualities; no much larger clone sits a single base away.

For CDR1 and CDR2, the germline V gene lists MNHEY and SVGAGI. V loses 0 bases, J loses 8 bases, and the germline ends lie 16 bases apart. The CDR3 measures 15 amino acids from cysteine to phenylalanine. Of the read, only the CDR3 DNA is kept; its 45 bases are in frame from base 1. The sequence was obtained from a human donor in a cohort sampled during active COVID-19. The rearranged chain carries TRBV6-5 and TRBJ1-2; a tentative D match to TRBD1 spans 6 bases. Sequencing was carried out using peripheral blood. The encoded CDR3 is CASSYSVGGASGYTF. DNA sequence: TGTGCCAGCAGTTACTCTGTTGGGGGGGCAAGCGGCTACACCTTC.